This passage covers 25 T cell receptor beta chains from one sample sequenced in a study of Ad26.COV2.S vaccination and SARS-CoV-2 variants. Treatment meaning: around 19 received Ad26.COV2.S at low or high dose, single or two shots; about 5 received placebo; per-sample allocation not given. The samples date from day 63 after the first vaccine or placebo injection. The method was immunoSEQ multiplex PCR; TCRdb's version includes in-frame clones alone and lacks a portion of them. Seen here are around 400,000 clones, roughly 85% observed once, and the top ten hold around 7%. Sample: peripheral blood, taken in a trial of Ad26.COV2.S vaccine versus placebo. Receptors originate from a person aged 18 to 59 who received the Ad26.COV2.S COVID-19 vaccine or a placebo.

DNA for the CDR3: TGCGCCAGCAGCTTGGCCTCTAGCGGGAGGAATGAGCAGTTCTTC. Translating it yields CASSLASSGRNEQFF. The chain uses TRBV5-1 and TRBJ2-1, with TRBD2 matching over 11 bases. The CDR3 has 15 amino acids. Trimming took 0 bases from V and 7 from J; bases not matched to a gene: 3. Germline V CDR1 and CDR2: SGHRS, YFSETQ.

The V call is TRBV7-2, the J call TRBJ1-5, with a weak D call TRBD1 (6 bases). This CDR3 has 17 amino acids. V was pared by 5 bases and J by 0 bases, with 17 bases between. Germline loops: CDR1 SGHTA, CDR2 FQGNSA. CDR3 nucleotides: TGTGCCAGCAGCCAGGACAGCAATCGGATTAGCAATCAGCCCCAGCATTTT. It yields the protein CASSQDSNRISNQPQHF. The complete variable domain, with remaining parts taken from reference TRBV7-2 and TRBJ1-5, reads GAGVSQSPSNKVTEKGKDVELRCDPISGHTALYWYRQSLGQGLEFLIYFQGNSAPDKSGLPSDRFSAERTGGSVSTLTIQRTQQEDSAVYLCASSQDSNRISNQPQHFGDGTRLSIL.

The chain joins TRBV5-1 to TRBJ2-1; 7 nucleotides agree with TRBD2. The germline V gene encodes CDR1 SGHRS and CDR2 YFSETQ. This CDR3 region has 14 residues. The V segment lost 2 bases and the J segment 8 bases; nucleotides outside the gene matches: 7. CDR3 DNA sequence: TGCGCCAGCAGCTTTGGACTAGGGGACCATGAGCAGTTCTTC. Its translation is CASSFGLGDHEQFF.

The chain is built from TRBV27 and TRBJ2-1; possible D gene TRBD2, 5 bases. Germline CDR1 reads MNHEY; CDR2 reads SMNVEV (reference sequence). The ends were cut back, 2 bases at V and 0 bases at J, with 8 bases in the middle. This CDR3 is 15 amino acids long. In DNA, the CDR3 is TGTGCCAGCAGTTTAGAGGGCAGCTCCTACAATGAGCAGTTCTTC. This translates into CASSLEGSSYNEQFF.

The V call is TRBV19, the J call TRBJ1-2; 7 bases match TRBD1. V trimming: 8 bases; J trimming: 5 bases; junction bases outside the gene matches: 2. Germline CDR1 reads LNHDA; CDR2 reads SQIVND (reference sequence). The CDR3 consists of 11 residues. For the CDR3, the DNA is TGTGCCAGTGTACAGGGGTATGGCTACACCTTC. This gives the protein CASVQGYGYTF.

The V gene is TRBV27, the J gene TRBJ2-1; 7 nucleotides match TRBD1. J lost 2 bases, V lost 6 bases, and 7 bases had no gene match. Germline CDR1 is MNHEY and CDR2 is SMNVEV (reference sequence). This CDR3 comprises 15 residues. CDR3 region: CASRTGVVTYNEQFF. Written as DNA, the CDR3 is TGTGCCAGCAGAACAGGGGTTGTAACCTACAATGAGCAGTTCTTC.

This sequence joins TRBV5-1 and TRBJ2-1; 7 bases fit TRBD1. The germline V gene encodes CDR1 SGHRS and CDR2 YFSETQ. CDR3 length: 14 amino acids. V lost 4 bases to trimming and J lost 6 bases; unmatched junction nucleotides: 7. The CDR3 DNA reads as TGCGCCAGCAGCCCTGACAGGGAAAGCAATGAGCAGTTCTTC. Translated: CASSPDRESNEQFF.

The chain combines TRBV7-5 with TRBJ1-1. TRBV7-5 is tagged as a pseudogene. The CDR3 spans 16 residues. Here the CDR3 DNA reads TGTGCCAGAAGCTCAGAGGGGTTAAGGTTTAACACTGAAGCTTTCTTT. It translates to CARSSEGLRFNTEAFF.

This sequence joins TRBV11-2 and TRBJ2-1, with 13 bases that match TRBD2. V lost 4 bases and J lost 6; bases outside the gene matches: 12. The CDR3 has 18 amino acids. Germline-derived CDR1 and CDR2 are SGHAT and FQNNGV. In nucleotides, the CDR3 is TGTGCCAGCAGCTGGGGACTAGCGGGGTCCGCGTTCGGCAATGAGCAGTTCTTC. Translated, it gives CASSWGLAGSAFGNEQFF.

This chain connects TRBV27 to TRBJ2-3, with D unclear. The V end lost 4 bases, the J end lost 5 bases, and 7 bases lay between the germline ends. CDR3 size: 12 residues. Germline CDR1 MNHEY, CDR2 SMNVEV (reference sequence). Written as DNA, the CDR3 is TGTGCCAGCAGTTATCTGGGAGATACGCAGTATTTT. Protein: CASSYLGDTQYF.

The rearrangement uses TRBV6-2 or TRBV6-3 and TRBJ2-7, with D possibly called TRBD1 or TRBD2 (5 bases each). The length of the CDR3 is 15 residues. Trimming shortened V by 4 bases and J by 6 bases, and 19 bases separated the two germline ends. Per the germline V gene, CDR1 is MNHEY and CDR2 is SVGEGT. CDR3 loop: CASSSPWDRPPEQYF. The CDR3 DNA follows: TGTGCCAGCAGTTCCCCATGGGACCGACCTCCCGAGCAGTACTTC.

The chain joins TRBV5-6 to TRBJ1-2; TRBD1 matches 9 bases. The V and J ends lost 4 bases and 14 bases, in that order; junction bases with no gene match: 9. The CDR3 length is 12 residues. The V gene's germline CDR1 is SGHDT and CDR2 YYEEEE. DNA for the CDR3: TGTGCCAGCAGCCCGGACAGGGGACGTCCTACCTTC. Protein sequence: CASSPDRGRPTF.

The J gene is TRBJ2-7, the V gene TRBV7-2; D is undetermined. V lost 0 bases and J lost 0, with 9 bases in between. Germline CDR1 is SGHTA and CDR2 is FQGNSA. The CDR3 spans 15 residues. The CDR3 DNA reads TGTGCCAGCAGCTTAGCGGGGTCAGGCTCCTACGAGCAGTACTTC. Translated: CASSLAGSGSYEQYF. Full variable domain (outside the CDR3, taken from reference TRBV7-2 and TRBJ2-7): GAGVSQSPSNKVTEKGKDVELRCDPISGHTALYWYRQSLGQGLEFLIYFQGNSAPDKSGLPSDRFSAERTGGSVSTLTIQRTQQEDSAVYLCASSLAGSGSYEQYFGPGTRLTVT.

The chain is built from TRBV27 and TRBJ1-6, with no clear D. CDR3 length: 13 residues. Between the trimmed V and J ends, which lost 3 bases and 9 bases, there was a span of 9 bases. CDR1 and CDR2 from the germline V gene are MNHEY and SMNVEV (reference sequence). The CDR3 DNA reads as TGTGCCAGCAGTTTTTCAGATTTTTCACCCCTCCACTTT. Protein sequence: CASSFSDFSPLHF.

The sample holds a few counts of this clone. The chain is built from TRBV7-9 and TRBJ1-6; no definite D call. The V and J ends lost 5 bases and 8 bases respectively, with 19 bases between them. Germline V CDR1 and CDR2: SEHNR, FQNEAQ (reference sequence). The length of the CDR3 is 16 residues. This chain's CDR3 is CASSGNRGGSDSPLHF. For the CDR3, the DNA is TGTGCCAGCAGCGGTAATCGTGGCGGGTCGGATTCACCCCTCCACTTT.

The rearrangement uses TRBV18 and TRBJ2-3, with D maybe TRBD2 (6 bases). CDR1 and CDR2 (germline): KGHSH, LQKENI. The CDR3 loop spans 16 amino acids. Trimming stripped 3 bases from V and 0 bases from J, with 13 bases between. The CDR3 DNA reads as TGTGCCAGCTCACCTATAGCGGCCCCTAGCACAGATACGCAGTATTTT. It yields the protein CASSPIAAPSTDTQYF.

The rearrangement joins TRBV11-2 to TRBJ2-1; 7 bases are shared with TRBD2. J was trimmed by 8 bases and V by 0 bases; bases with no gene match: 4. The germline V gene encodes CDR1 SGHAT and CDR2 FQNNGV. The CDR3 is 14 residues long. This CDR3 reads CASSLEIAGDEQFF. CDR3 DNA sequence: TGTGCCAGCAGCTTAGAAATAGCGGGTGATGAGCAGTTCTTC.

This clone was seen more than once but under ten times. The chain employs TRBV3-1 (or the pseudogene TRBV3-2) and TRBJ2-7; 7 bases line up with TRBD1. The CDR3 totals 15 residues. The trim removed 8 bases at V and 6 bases at J, leaving 16 bases unmatched. CDR1 and CDR2 (germline): LGHDT, YNNKEL (reference sequence). CDR3 bases: TGTGCCAGCGGGGGCCTCGACAGGGACACCTCCGAGCAGTACTTC. Its protein product is CASGGLDRDTSEQYF.

The CDR3 loop reads CSVERAASTQYF. CDR3 sequence (DNA): TGCAGCGTTGAAAGGGCCGCATCGACGCAGTATTTT. The chain joins TRBV29-1 to TRBJ2-3; D is unresolved. The CDR3 totals 12 residues. Germline V CDR1 and CDR2: SQVTM, ANQGSEA. Trimming took off 2 bases at V and 9 bases at J, with 12 bases between the two ends.

This clone turned up a few times. The chain has TRBV5-1 and TRBJ1-6; 8 bases agree with TRBD1. Trimming took 4 bases from V and 9 from J; bases not matched to a gene: 6. Germline V gene data show CDR1 as SGHRS and CDR2 as YFSETQ. The CDR3 length is 14 residues. CDR3 sequence (DNA): TGCGCCAGCAGCCGGACAGGGACGTCTTCACCCCTCCACTTT. It translates to CASSRTGTSSPLHF.

The V gene is TRBV15, the J gene TRBJ1-5; TRBD1 is a possible D gene (5 bases). Trimming cost V 3 bases and J 4 bases, with 16 bases left between them. Germline CDR1 reads LNHNV; CDR2 reads YYDKDF (reference sequence). CDR3 length: 16 amino acids. The CDR3: CATSSLPRQLNQPQHF. In nucleotides, the CDR3 is TGTGCCACCAGCAGCCTGCCCCGACAGTTGAATCAGCCCCAGCATTTT. Looking up the rest from reference TRBV15 and TRBJ1-5 gives the full variable domain: DAMVIQNPRYQVTQFGKPVTLSCSQTLNHNVMYWYQQKSSQAPKLLFHYYDKDFNNEADTPDNFQSRRPNTSFCFLDIRSPGLGDTAMYLCATSSLPRQLNQPQHFGDGTRLSIL.

The chain uses TRBV10-3 and TRBJ2-3, with D unresolved. CDR1 is ENHRY and CDR2 is SYGVKD in the germline V gene. The length of the CDR3 is 13 residues. Trimming cost V 8 bases and J 4 bases, with 13 bases left between them. The CDR3 here is CAIQDQSSDTQYF. CDR3 nucleotide sequence: TGTGCCATCCAGGATCAGTCGTCAGATACGCAGTATTTT.

The sample holds a few counts of this clone. CDR3 DNA: TGTGCCAGCAGCTCCCCTAGCTCGGGGTTCTTC. Its translation is CASSSPSSGFF. V usage is TRBV7-2 and J usage is TRBJ2-1, with a weak D call TRBD2 (5 bases). CDR3 length equals 11 residues. With 4 bases removed from V and 15 bases from J, the gap between germline ends came to 13 bases. CDR1 SGHTA and CDR2 FQGNSA come from the germline V gene.

Here the CDR3 DNA reads TGTGCCAGCAGTTCCCCTAGTTCCCACGAGCAGTACTTC. The encoded protein is CASSSPSSHEQYF. The J gene is TRBJ2-7, the V gene TRBV6-5; unclear D gene. Germline V gene sequence: CDR1 MNHEY, CDR2 SVGAGI. The CDR3 consists of 13 residues. Trimming pared 4 bases from V and 5 bases from J, leaving 12 bases between.

This clone came up once. CDR3 bases: TGTGCCAGCAGTGAATCGGGACAGCCTGAAGCTTTCTTT. This gives the protein CASSESGQPEAFF. V usage is TRBV25-1 and J usage is TRBJ1-1, with 7 nucleotides matching TRBD1. CDR1 is MGHDK and CDR2 is SYGVNS in the germline V gene. V gave up 1 base and J gave up 6 bases; unmatched junction bases: 2. The CDR3 totals 13 residues.